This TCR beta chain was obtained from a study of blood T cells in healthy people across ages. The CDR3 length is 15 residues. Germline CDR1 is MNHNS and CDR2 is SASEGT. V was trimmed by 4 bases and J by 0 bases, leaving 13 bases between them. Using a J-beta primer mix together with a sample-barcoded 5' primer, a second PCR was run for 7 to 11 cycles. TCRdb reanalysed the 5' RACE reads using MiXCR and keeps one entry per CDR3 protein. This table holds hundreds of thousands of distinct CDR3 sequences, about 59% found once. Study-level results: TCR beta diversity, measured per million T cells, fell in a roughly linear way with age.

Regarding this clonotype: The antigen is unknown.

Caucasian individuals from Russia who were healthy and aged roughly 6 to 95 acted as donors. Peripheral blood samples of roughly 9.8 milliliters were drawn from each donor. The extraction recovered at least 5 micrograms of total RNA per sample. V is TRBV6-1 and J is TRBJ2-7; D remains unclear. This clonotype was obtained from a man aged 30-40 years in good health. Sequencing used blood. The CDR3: CASSASGRFSYEQYF. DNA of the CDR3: TGTGCCAGCAGTGCCTCCGGACGGTTCTCCTACGAGCAGTACTTC.